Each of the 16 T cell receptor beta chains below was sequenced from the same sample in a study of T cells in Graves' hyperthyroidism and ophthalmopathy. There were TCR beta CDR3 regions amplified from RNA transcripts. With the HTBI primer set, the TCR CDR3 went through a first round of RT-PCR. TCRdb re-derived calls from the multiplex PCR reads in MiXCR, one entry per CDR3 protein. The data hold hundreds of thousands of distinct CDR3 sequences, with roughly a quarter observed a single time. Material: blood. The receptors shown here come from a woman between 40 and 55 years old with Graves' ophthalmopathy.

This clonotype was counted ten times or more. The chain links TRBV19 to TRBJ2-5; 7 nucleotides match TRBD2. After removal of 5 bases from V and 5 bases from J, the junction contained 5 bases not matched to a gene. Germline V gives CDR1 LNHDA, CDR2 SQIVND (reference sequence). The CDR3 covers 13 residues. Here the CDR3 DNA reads TGTGCCAGTAGTCAGACTAGCCTGGAGACCCAGTACTTC. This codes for CASSQTSLETQYF.

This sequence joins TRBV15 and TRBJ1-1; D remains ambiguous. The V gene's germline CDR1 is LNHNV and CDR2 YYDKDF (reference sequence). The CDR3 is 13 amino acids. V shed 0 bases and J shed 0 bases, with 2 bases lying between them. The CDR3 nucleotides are TGTGCCACCAGCAGAGAAGTGAACACTGAAGCTTTCTTT. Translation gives CATSREVNTEAFF. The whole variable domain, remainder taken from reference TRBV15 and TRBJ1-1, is DAMVIQNPRYQVTQFGKPVTLSCSQTLNHNVMYWYQQKSSQAPKLLFHYYDKDFNNEADTPDNFQSRRPNTSFCFLDIRSPGLGDTAMYLCATSREVNTEAFFGQGTRLTVV.

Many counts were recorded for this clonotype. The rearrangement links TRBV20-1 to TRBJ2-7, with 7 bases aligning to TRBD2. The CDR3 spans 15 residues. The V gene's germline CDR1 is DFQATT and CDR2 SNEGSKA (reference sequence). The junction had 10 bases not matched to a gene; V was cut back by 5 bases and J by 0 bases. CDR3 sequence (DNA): TGCAGTGCTGACGCCGGGACTAATGACTCCTACGAGCAGTACTTC. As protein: CSADAGTNDSYEQYF.

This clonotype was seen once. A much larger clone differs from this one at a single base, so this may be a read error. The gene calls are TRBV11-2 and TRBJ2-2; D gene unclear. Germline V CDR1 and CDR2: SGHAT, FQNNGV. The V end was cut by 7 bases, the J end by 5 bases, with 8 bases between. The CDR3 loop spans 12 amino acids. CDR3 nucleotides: TGTGCCAGCACCTGCCCGACCGGGGAGCTGTTTTTT. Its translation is CASTCPTGELFF. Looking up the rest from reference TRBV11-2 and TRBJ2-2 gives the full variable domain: EAGVAQSPRYKIIEKRQSVAFWCNPISGHATLYWYQQILGQGPKLLIQFQNNGVVDDSQLPKDRFSAERLKGVDSTLKIQPAKLEDSAVYLCASTCPTGELFFGEGSRLTVL.

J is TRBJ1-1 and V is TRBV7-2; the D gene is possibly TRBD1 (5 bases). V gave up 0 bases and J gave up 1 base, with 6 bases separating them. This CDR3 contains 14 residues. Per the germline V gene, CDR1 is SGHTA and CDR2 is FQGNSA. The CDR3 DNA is TGTGCCAGCAGCTTAGCCGACAGGAACACTGAAGCTTTCTTT. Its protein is CASSLADRNTEAFF.

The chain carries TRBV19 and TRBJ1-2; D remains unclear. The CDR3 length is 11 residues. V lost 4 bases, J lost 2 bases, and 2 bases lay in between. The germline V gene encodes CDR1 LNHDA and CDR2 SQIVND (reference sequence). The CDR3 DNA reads TGTGCCAGTAGTAAGAACTATGGCTACACCTTC. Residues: CASSKNYGYTF.

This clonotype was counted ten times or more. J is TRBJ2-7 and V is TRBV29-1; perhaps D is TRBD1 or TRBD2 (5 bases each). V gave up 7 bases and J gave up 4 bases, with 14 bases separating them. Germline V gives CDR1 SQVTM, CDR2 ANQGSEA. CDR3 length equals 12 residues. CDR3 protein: CSAGTPGYEQYF. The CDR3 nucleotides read TGCAGCGCAGGGACCCCAGGGTACGAGCAGTACTTC.

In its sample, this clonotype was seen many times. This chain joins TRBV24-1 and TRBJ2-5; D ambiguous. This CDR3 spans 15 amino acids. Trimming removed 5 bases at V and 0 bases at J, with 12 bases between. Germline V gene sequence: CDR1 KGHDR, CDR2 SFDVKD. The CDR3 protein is CATSATHGYQETQYF. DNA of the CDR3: TGTGCCACCAGTGCCACCCATGGGTACCAAGAGACCCAGTACTTC.

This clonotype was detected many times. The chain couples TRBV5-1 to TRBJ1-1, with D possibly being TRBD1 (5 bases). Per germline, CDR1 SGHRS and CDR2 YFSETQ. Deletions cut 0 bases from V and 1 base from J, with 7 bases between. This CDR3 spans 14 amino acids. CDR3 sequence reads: CASSLDRPNTEAFF. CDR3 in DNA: TGCGCCAGCAGCTTGGACAGGCCGAACACTGAAGCTTTCTTT.

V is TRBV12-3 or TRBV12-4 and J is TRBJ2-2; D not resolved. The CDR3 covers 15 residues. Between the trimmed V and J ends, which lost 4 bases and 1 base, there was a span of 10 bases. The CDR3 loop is CASSYARQNTGELFF. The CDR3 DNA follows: TGTGCCAGCAGTTACGCCCGACAGAACACCGGGGAGCTGTTTTTT.

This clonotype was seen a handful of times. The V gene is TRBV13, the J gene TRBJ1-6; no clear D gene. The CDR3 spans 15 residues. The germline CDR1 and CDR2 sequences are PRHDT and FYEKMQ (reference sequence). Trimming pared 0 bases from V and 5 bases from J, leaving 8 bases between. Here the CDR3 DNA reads TGTGCCAGCAGCTTAGGATACAGTGATAATTCACCCCTCCACTTT. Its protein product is CASSLGYSDNSPLHF.

The CDR3 DNA reads TGTGCCAGCAGAAACCAGGGGATAGATGGGGAGACCCAGTACTTC. Its protein product is CASRNQGIDGETQYF. The rearrangement joins TRBV6-1 to TRBJ2-5; TRBD1 is a possible D gene (6 bases). Deletions cut 6 bases from V and 5 bases from J, with 19 bases between. Germline V lookup: CDR1 MNHNS, CDR2 SASEGT. The length of the CDR3 is 15 residues.

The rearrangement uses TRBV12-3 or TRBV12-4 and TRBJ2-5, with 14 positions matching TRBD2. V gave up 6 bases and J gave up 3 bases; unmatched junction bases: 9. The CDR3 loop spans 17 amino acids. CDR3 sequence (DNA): TGTGCCAGCAGGGGACTAGCGGGAGAGGGGTGGGAAGAGACCCAGTACTTC. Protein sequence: CASRGLAGEGWEETQYF.

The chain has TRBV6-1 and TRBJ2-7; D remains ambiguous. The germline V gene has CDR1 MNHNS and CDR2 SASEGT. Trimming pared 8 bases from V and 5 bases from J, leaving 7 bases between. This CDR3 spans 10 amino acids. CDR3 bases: TGTGCCAGCCTATACCACGAGCAGTACTTC. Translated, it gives CASLYHEQYF.

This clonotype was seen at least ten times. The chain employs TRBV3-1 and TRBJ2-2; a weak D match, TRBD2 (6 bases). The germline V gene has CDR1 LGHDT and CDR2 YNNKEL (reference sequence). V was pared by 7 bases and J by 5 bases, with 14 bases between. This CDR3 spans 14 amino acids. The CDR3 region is CASKHRRETGELFF. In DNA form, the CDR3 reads TGTGCCAGCAAGCACAGGAGGGAGACCGGGGAGCTGTTTTTT.

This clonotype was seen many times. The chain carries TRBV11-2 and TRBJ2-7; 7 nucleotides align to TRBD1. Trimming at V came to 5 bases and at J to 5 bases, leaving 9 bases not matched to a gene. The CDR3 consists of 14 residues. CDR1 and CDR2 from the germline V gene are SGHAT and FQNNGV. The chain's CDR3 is CASSQTGFRDEQYF. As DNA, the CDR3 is TGTGCCAGCAGCCAGACAGGGTTTCGAGACGAGCAGTACTTC.